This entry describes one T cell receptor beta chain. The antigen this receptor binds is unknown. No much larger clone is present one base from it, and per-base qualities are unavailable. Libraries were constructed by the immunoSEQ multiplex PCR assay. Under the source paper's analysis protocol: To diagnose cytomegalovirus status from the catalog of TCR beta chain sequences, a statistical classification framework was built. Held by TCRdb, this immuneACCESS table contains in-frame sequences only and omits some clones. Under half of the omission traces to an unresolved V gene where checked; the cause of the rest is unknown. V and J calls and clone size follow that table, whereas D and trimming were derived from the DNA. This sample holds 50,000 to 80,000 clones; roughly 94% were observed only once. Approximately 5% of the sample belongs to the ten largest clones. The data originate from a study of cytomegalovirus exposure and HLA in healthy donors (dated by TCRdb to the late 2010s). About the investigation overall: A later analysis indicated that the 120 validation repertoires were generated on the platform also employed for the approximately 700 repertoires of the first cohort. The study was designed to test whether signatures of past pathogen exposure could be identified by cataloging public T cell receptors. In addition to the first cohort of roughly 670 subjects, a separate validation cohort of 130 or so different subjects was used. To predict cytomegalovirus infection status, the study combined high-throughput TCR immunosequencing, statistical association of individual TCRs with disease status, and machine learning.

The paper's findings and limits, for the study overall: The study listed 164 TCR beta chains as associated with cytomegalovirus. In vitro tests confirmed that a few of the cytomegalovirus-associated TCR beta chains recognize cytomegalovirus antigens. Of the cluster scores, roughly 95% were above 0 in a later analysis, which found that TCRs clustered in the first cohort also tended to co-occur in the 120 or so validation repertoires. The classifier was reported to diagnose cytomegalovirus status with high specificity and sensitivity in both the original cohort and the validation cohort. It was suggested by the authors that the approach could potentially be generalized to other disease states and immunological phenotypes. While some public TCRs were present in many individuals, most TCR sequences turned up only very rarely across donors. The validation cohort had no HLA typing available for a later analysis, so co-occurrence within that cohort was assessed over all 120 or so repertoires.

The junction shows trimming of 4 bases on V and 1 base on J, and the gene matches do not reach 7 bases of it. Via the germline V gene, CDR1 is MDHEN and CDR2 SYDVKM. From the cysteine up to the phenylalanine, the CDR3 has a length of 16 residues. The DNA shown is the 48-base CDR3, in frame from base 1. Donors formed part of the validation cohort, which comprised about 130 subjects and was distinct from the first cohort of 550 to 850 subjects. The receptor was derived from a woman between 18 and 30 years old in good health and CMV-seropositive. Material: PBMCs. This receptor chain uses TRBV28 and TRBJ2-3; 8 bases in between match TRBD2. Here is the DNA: TGTGCCAGCAGTTCCACACCCGGGAGGGGCACAGATACGCAGTATTTT. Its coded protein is CASSSTPGRGTDTQYF.